The rows below give T cell receptor beta chains drawn from one sample of a study of T cells after yellow fever vaccination. TCRdb recomputed calls from the 5' RACE reads with MiXCR, one row per CDR3 protein. The table shows 300,000 to 350,000 distinct CDR3 sequences, with 3.5% to 4.5% occurring only once. The sequences come from PBMCs, collected 15 days after the yellow fever booster vaccination. All receptors come from a man aged 18 to 30 who received the YFV17D yellow fever vaccine. Both conserved end residues are part of each CDR3.

V gene,J gene,CDR3 protein
TRBV7-2,TRBJ1-2,CASSDVGRLNYGYTF
TRBV29-1,TRBJ2-3,CSVETWDRGLLAQDTQYF
TRBV5-5,TRBJ2-1,CASSLRLAIEQFF
TRBV20-1,TRBJ2-5,CSARKFMGNGETQYF
TRBV5-5,TRBJ2-5,CASSLDPGQGTQYF
TRBV7-2,TRBJ2-7,CASSLRAARGEQYF
TRBV7-2,TRBJ2-2,CASSPDTSGRPSSGELFF
TRBV7-2,TRBJ2-7,CASSLVGQGAQEQYF
TRBV10-3,TRBJ2-5,CAISGVLAGGGGETQYF
TRBV19,TRBJ1-5,CASSTRGTGGQPQHF
TRBV7-3,TRBJ2-3,CASRSEGDTQYF
TRBV12-3/TRBV12-4,TRBJ1-1,CASSGQAMNTEAFF
TRBV20-1,TRBJ1-6,CSAWTGTGGSPLHF
TRBV7-8,TRBJ1-1,CASSYTGGMGEAFF
TRBV6-4,TRBJ2-2,CASSARNTGELFF
TRBV20-1,TRBJ2-7,CSARDPRRHEQYF
TRBV12-3/TRBV12-4,TRBJ1-2,CASNSGQGRGYTF
TRBV4-1,TRBJ2-1,CASSQGELYNEQFF
TRBV6-6,TRBJ2-5,CASSLRIGTQYF
TRBV4-3,TRBJ1-2,CASSQDTTGYGYTF
TRBV5-1,TRBJ2-1,CASSGSSGGAYNEQFF
TRBV6-5,TRBJ1-6,CASSSRQGFPYNSPLHF
TRBV7-2,TRBJ1-5,CASSFRASQPQHF
TRBV28,TRBJ2-3,CASSLRGRGRYLRPSDTQYF
TRBV6-6,TRBJ2-7,CASSYRLSYEQYF
TRBV6-6,TRBJ1-4,CASVSTDKEEKLFF
TRBV20-1,TRBJ1-4,CSAGRQGNNEKLFF
TRBV6-6,TRBJ1-1,CASMKAAGAIVEAFF
TRBV27,TRBJ2-1,CASSRLSYNEQFF
TRBV7-9,TRBJ1-4,CASSRRGSTNEKLFF
TRBV12-3/TRBV12-4,TRBJ2-3,CASRNRGVADTQYF
TRBV12-3/TRBV12-4,TRBJ1-2,CASSSTGTGAHGYTF
TRBV6-1,TRBJ2-5,CASSEIQQETQYF
TRBV7-2,TRBJ2-7,CASSLLVEQYF
TRBV6-5,TRBJ2-5,CASSYRGTFKGETQYF
TRBV7-8,TRBJ1-5,CASSFSGGGSQPQHF
TRBV9,TRBJ1-5,CASSASDGNQPQHF
TRBV11-2,TRBJ1-2,CASSYPGVYGYTF
TRBV20-1,TRBJ1-1,CSARGTVKDTEAFF
TRBV5-1,TRBJ2-5,CASSLGDYIQETQYF
TRBV6-2/TRBV6-3,TRBJ2-5,CASSLGPNPRTQYF